This T cell receptor (beta chain) was captured in a study of T-cell memory formation after mild COVID-19. Study overall: TCR clusters mostly belonged to single donors. Study observations and caveats: Clonal second-wave expansions that peaked on day 37 had unconfirmed SARS-CoV-2 specificity. Among clones contracting day 15 to 85, CD4/CD8 was balanced, whereas later expanders leaned CD4+.

From 5'RACE with constant-segment primers came TCR alpha and TCR beta cDNA libraries that carried sample barcodes and UMIs. TCRdb used MiXCR to reprocess the 5' RACE reads, holding one entry per CDR3 protein. This sample has under 90,000 distinct CDR3 sequences; about 15% occur once, and the top ten carry around 31%. Germline V gene data show CDR1 as SGDLS and CDR2 as YYNGEE. The germline V and J ends were trimmed by 2 bases and 0 bases, with 9 bases remaining between them. The CDR3 extends over 15 amino acids. Only a few counts were recorded for this clonotype. The antigen is unknown. The rearrangement uses TRBV9 and TRBJ2-1; D is unresolved. What was sequenced was PBMCs or a T cell subset sorted from them (not recorded which). The sequence was collected from an adult woman who had mild COVID-19 (a few samples of this study predate the infection). Cell type and time point are not known. CDR3 in DNA: TGTGCCAGCAGCGTCGCGCCGAGCTCCTACAATGAGCAGTTCTTC. Protein sequence: CASSVAPSSYNEQFF.